The TCR beta chain under discussion was sequenced for a study of blood T cell repertoires in COVID-19. The wider study: Nucleic acid was either cDNA or gDNA, and it came from T cells, B-cell-depleted T cells, or PBMCs.

In the original workflow: By means of reference gene primer amplification, nucleated cell counts were estimated. TCRdb's table, derived via immunoSEQ multiplex PCR, lists solely in-frame clones and lacks some. For V, J and clone size, that table is used; D and trimming come from the DNA. The sample lists over 120,000 clones, about 86% occurring once. Sequencing was performed on peripheral blood. The TCR comes from a human donor in a cohort sampled during active COVID-19.

This CDR3 is CASSEAGETNEKLFF. The CDR3 DNA reads TGTGCCAGCAGTGAAGCTGGAGAAACTAATGAAAAACTGTTTTTT. The rearrangement uses TRBV6-1 and TRBJ1-4; no reliable D call. This CDR3 has 15 amino acids. CDR1 is MNHNS, CDR2 SASEGT, per germline. Trimming removed 0 bases at V and 1 base at J, with 6 bases between.